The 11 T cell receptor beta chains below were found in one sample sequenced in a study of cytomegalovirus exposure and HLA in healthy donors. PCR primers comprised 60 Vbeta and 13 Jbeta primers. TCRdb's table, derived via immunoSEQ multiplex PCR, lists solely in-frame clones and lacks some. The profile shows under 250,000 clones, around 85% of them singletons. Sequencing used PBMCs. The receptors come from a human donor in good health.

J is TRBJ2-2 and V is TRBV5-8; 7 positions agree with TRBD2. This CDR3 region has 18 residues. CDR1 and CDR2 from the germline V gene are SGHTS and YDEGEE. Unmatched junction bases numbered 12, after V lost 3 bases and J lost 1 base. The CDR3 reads CASSSGFGTTQNTGELFF. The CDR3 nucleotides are TGTGCCAGCAGCTCGGGGTTCGGGACTACTCAGAACACCGGGGAGCTGTTTTTT.

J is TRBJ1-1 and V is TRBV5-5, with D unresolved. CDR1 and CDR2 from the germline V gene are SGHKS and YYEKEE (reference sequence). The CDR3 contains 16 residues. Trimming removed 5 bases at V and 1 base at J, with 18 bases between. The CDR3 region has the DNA TGTGCCAGCAGGGAACGGAGCACCGCAAGGAACACTGAAGCTTTCTTT. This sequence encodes CASRERSTARNTEAFF. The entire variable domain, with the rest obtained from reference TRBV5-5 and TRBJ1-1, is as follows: DAGVTQSPTHLIKTRGQQVTLRCSPISGHKSVSWYQQVLGQGPQFIFQYYEKEERGRGNFPDRFSARQFPNYSSELNVNALLLGDSALYLCASRERSTARNTEAFFGQGTRLTVV.

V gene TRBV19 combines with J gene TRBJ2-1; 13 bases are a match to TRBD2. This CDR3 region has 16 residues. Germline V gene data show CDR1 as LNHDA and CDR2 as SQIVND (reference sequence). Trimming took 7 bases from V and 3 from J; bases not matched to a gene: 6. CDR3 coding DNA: TGTGCCAGTATGGAACTAGCGGGAGGGCGCTACAATGAGCAGTTCTTC. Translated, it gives CASMELAGGRYNEQFF.

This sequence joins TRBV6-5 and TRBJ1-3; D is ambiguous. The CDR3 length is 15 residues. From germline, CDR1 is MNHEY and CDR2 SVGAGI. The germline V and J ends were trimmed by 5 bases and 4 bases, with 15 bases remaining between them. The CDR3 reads CASSRERAAGNTIYF. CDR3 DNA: TGTGCCAGCAGTAGGGAGCGGGCAGCGGGAAACACCATATATTTT.

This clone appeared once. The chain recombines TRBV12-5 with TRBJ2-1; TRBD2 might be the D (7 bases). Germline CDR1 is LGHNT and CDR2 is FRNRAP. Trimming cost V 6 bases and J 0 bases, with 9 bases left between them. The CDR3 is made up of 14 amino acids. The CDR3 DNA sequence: TGTGCTAGTGGCGGGGGGCCCTCCTACAATGAGCAGTTCTTC. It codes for CASGGGPSYNEQFF.

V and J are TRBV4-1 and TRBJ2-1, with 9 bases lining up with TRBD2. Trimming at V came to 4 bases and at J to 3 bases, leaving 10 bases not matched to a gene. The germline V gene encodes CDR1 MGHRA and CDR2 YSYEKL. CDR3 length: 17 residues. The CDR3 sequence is CASSPRASGNLYNEQFF. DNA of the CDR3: TGCGCCAGCAGCCCCCGGGCTAGCGGGAACCTCTACAATGAGCAGTTCTTC.

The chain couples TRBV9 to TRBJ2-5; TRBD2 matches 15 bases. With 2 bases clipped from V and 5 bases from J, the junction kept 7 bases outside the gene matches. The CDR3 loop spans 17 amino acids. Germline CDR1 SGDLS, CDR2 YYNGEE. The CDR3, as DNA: TGTGCCAGCAGCGTCGGACTAGCGGGAGGGCCCGGTGAGACCCAGTACTTC. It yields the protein CASSVGLAGGPGETQYF. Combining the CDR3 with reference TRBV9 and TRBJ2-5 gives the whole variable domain DSGVTQTPKHLITATGQRVTLRCSPRSGDLSVYWYQQSLDQGLQFLIQYYNGEERAKGNILERFSAQQFPDLHSELNLSSLELGDSALYFCASSVGLAGGPGETQYFGPGTRLLVL.

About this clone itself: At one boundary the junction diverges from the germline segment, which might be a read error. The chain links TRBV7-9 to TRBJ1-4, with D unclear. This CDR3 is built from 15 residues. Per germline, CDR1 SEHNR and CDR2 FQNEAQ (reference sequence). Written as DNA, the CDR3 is TGTTCCAGCAGCTTCTCCCTTGCAACTAATGAAAAACTGTTTTTT. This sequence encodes CSSSFSLATNEKLFF.

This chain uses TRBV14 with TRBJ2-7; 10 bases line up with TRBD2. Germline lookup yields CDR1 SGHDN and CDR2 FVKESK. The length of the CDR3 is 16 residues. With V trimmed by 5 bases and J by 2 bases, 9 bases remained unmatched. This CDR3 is CASSATPSGGPYEQYF. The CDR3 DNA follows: TGTGCCAGCAGCGCAACACCTAGCGGGGGCCCCTACGAGCAGTACTTC. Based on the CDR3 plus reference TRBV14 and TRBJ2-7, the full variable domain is EAGVTQFPSHSVIEKGQTVTLRCDPISGHDNLYWYRRVMGKEIKFLLHFVKESKQDESGMPNNRFLAERTGGTYSTLKVQPAELEDSGVYFCASSATPSGGPYEQYFGPGTRLTVT.

The CDR3 bases are TGCGCCAGCAGCTTGGGGACTAGCGGGAGGGCAGTAGATACGCAGTATTTT. Its translation: CASSLGTSGRAVDTQYF. This chain uses TRBV5-1 with TRBJ2-3; 15 positions agree with TRBD2. CDR1 is SGHRS and CDR2 is YFSETQ in the germline V gene. This CDR3 contains 17 residues. With V trimmed by 0 bases and J by 5 bases, 4 bases remained unmatched. The complete variable domain, with remaining parts taken from reference TRBV5-1 and TRBJ2-3, reads KAGVTQTPRYLIKTRGQQVTLSCSPISGHRSVSWYQQTPGQGLQFLFEYFSETQRNKGNFPGRFSGRQFSNSRSEMNVSTLELGDSALYLCASSLGTSGRAVDTQYFGPGTRLTVL.

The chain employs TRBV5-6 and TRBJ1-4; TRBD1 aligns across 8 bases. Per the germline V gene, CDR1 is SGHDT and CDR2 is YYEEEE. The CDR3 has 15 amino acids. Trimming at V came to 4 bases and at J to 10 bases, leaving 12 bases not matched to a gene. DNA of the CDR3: TGTGCCAGCAGCCCCCCGCCAGGGGGCACCGGAAAACTGTTTTTT. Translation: CASSPPPGGTGKLFF.